The clone carrying this TCR beta chain was seen only a few times. Its antigen is undetermined. TCRdb re-derived calls from the 5' RACE reads in MiXCR, one entry per CDR3 protein. Found here are about 470,000 distinct CDR3 sequences, about 23% of them singletons; the top ten hold 9.5% to 15%. The source of the sample is a study of T-cell memory formation after mild COVID-19. Study at large: TCR clusters showed largely donor specificity.

Looked up from germline, CDR1 is SGHTA and CDR2 is FQGNSA. Trimming took 3 bases from V and 0 from J; bases not matched to a gene: 4. The CDR3 length is 16 residues. Overall study results and limits: The CD4+ clones that contracted clustered mainly within CM and EM, and the CD8+ clones concentrated in EMRA.

The sequence came from an adult woman who had mild COVID-19 (a few samples of this study predate the infection). Cell type and time point are not known. The sequenced sample was PBMCs or a T cell subset sorted from them (not recorded which). The rearrangement joins TRBV7-2 to TRBJ1-1; 10 nucleotides align to TRBD1. The CDR3 sequence: CASSLRDRGMNTEAFF. As DNA, the CDR3 is TGTGCCAGCAGCTTGAGGGACAGGGGCATGAACACTGAAGCTTTCTTT.